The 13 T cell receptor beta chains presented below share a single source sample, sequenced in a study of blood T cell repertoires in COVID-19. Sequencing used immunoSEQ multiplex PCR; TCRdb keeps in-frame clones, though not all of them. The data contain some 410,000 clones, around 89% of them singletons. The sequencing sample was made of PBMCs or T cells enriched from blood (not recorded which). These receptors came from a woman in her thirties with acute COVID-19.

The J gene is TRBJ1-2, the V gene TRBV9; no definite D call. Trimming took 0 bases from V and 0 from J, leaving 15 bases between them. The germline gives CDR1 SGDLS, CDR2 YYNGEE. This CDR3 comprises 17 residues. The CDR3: CASSVEPLRTPNYGYTF. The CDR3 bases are TGTGCCAGCAGCGTAGAGCCCCTCAGGACTCCTAACTATGGCTACACCTTC.

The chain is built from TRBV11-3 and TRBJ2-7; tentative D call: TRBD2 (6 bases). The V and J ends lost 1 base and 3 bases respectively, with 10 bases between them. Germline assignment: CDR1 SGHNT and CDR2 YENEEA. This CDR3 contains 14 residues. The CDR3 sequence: CASSLGGLNYEQYF. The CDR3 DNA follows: TGTGCCAGCAGCTTAGGGGGACTCAACTACGAGCAGTACTTC. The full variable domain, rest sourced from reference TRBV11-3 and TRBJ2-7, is EAGVVQSPRYKIIEKKQPVAFWCNPISGHNTLYWYLQNLGQGPELLIRYENEEAVDDSQLPKDRFSAERLKGVDSTLKIQPAELGDSAVYLCASSLGGLNYEQYFGPGTRLTVT.

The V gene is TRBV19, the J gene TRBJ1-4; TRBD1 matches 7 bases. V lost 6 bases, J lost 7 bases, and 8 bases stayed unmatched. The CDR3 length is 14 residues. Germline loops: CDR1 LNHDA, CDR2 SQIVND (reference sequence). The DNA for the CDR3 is TGTGCCAGTAGAGCCAGACAGGGTGGTGAAAAACTGTTTTTT. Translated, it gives CASRARQGGEKLFF.

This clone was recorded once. Here the CDR3 DNA reads TGCGCCAGCAGCCCGGGACAGGGGTTTGTAGGCTACACCTTC. As protein: CASSPGQGFVGYTF. This rearrangement joins TRBV4-1 to TRBJ1-2, with 10 bases matching TRBD1. J gave up 8 bases and V 4 bases, and 7 bases lay outside the gene matches. CDR1 is MGHRA, CDR2 YSYEKL, per germline. The CDR3 is made up of 14 amino acids.

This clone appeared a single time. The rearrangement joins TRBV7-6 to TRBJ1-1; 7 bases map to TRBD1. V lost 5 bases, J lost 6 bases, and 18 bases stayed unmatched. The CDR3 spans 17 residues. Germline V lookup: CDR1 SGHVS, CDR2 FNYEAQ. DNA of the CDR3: TGTGCCAGCAGCCCGCGCCAAATTGACAGGGAAAGCGCTGAAGCTTTCTTT. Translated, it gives CASSPRQIDRESAEAFF.

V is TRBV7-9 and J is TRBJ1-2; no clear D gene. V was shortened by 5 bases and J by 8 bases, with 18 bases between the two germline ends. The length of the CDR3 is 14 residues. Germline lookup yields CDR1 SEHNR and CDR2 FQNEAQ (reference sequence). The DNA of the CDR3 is TGTGCCAGCAGCGCGAACGTACCTTCGGGAGGCTACACCTTC. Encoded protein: CASSANVPSGGYTF.

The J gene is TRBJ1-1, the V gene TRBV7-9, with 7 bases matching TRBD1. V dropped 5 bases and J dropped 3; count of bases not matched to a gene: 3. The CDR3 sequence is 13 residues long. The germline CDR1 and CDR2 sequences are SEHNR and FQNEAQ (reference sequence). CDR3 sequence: CASSPQGDTEAFF. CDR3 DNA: TGTGCCAGCAGCCCCCAGGGGGACACTGAAGCTTTCTTT.

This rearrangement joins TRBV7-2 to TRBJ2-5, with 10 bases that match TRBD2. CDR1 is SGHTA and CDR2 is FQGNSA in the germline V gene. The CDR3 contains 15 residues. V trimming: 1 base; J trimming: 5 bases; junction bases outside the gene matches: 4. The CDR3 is CASSLELAGRETQYF. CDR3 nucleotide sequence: TGTGCCAGCAGCTTAGAACTAGCGGGGAGGGAGACCCAGTACTTC.

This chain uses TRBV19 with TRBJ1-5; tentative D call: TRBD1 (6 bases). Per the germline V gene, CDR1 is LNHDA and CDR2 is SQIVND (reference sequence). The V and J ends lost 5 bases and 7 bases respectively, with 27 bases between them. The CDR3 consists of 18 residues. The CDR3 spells CASSVLQGLGILGQPQHF. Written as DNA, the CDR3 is TGTGCCAGTAGTGTACTACAGGGTTTAGGGATATTAGGCCAGCCCCAGCATTTT. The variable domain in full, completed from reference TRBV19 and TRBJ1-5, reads DGGITQSPKYLFRKEGQNVTLSCEQNLNHDAMYWYRQDPGQGLRLIYYSQIVNDFQKGDIAEGYSVSREKKESFPLTVTSAQKNPTAFYLCASSVLQGLGILGQPQHFGDGTRLSIL.

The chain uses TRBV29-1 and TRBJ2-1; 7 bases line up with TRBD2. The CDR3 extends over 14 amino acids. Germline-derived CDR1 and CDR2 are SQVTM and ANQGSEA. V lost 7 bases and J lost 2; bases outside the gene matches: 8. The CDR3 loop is CSAGGGGTYNEQFF. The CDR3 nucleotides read TGCAGCGCCGGTGGGGGGGGGACCTACAATGAGCAGTTCTTC.

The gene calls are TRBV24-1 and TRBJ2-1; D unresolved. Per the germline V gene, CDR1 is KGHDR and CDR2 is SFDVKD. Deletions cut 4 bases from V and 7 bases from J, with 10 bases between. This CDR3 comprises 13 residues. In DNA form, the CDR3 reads TGTGCCACCAGTGACGGCAGGCGTAATGAGCAGTTCTTC. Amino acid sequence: CATSDGRRNEQFF.

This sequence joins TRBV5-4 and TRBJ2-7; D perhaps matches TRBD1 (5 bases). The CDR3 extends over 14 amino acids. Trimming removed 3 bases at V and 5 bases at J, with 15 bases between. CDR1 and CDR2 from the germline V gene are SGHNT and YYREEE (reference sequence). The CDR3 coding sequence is TGTGCCAGCAGCTGGGCGCCAGGGCCGAACGAGCAGTACTTC. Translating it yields CASSWAPGPNEQYF.

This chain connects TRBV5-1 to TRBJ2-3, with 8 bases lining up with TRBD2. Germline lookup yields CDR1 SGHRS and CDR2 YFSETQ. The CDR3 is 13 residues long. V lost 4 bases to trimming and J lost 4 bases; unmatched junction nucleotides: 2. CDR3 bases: TGCGCCAGCAGCGGGACTAGTGCAGATACGCAGTATTTT. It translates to CASSGTSADTQYF.